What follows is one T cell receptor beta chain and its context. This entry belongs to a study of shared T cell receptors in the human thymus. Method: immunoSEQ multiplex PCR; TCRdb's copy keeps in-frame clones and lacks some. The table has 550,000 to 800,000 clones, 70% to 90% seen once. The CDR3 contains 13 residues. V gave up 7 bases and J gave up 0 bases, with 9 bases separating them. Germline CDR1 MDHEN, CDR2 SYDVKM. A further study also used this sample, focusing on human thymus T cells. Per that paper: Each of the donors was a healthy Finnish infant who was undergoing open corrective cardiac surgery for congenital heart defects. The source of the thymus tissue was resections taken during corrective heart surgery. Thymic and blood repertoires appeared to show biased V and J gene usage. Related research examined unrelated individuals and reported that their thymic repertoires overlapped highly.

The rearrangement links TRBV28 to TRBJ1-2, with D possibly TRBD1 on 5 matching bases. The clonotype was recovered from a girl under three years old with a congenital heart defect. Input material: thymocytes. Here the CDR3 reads CASKQEANYGYTF. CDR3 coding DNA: TGTGCCAGCAAACAGGAAGCTAACTATGGCTACACCTTC.